Sequencing of this T cell receptor (beta chain) was carried out in a study of blood T cells in healthy people across ages. Study results and limitations: There were more naive CD4+ cells and higher diversity in long-lived donors than in aged donors. Significant beta diversity loss was already apparent by age 40, declining roughly linearly.

This clonotype was observed a handful of times. No antigen is known for it. Through a sample-barcoded 5' primer and a J-beta primer mix, a second PCR was run for about 6 to 11 cycles. TCRdb re-called the 5' RACE reads with MiXCR, one entry per CDR3 protein. The profile covers about 1,000,000 distinct CDR3 sequences, with 35% to 50% appearing a single time and approximately 20% taken by the ten largest. In terms of origin and age, donors were healthy Caucasian individuals from Russia aged roughly 6 to 90. Per-sample yields of isolated PBMCs were at least 6 million. Germline values: CDR1 KGHDR, CDR2 SFDVKD. The CDR3 contains 17 residues. Trimming shortened V by 1 base and J by 1 base, and 15 bases separated the two germline ends.

The sequenced sample consisted of blood. The clonotype comes from a woman aged 55-69 years in good health. The rearrangement uses TRBV24-1 and TRBJ2-5; tentative D call: TRBD2 (7 bases). The CDR3 is CATSDFPRGGLQETQYF. CDR3 DNA sequence: TGTGCCACCAGTGATTTCCCTAGGGGGGGACTCCAAGAGACCCAGTACTTC.